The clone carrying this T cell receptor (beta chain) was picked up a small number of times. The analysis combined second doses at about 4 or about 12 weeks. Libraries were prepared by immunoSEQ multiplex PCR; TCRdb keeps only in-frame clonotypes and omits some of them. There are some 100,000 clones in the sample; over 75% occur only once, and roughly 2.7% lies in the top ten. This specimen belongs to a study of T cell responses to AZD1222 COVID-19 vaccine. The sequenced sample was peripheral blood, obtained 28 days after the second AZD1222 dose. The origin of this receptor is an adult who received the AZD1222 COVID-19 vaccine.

The CDR3 loop reads CASGVYEQYF. The DNA for the CDR3 is TGTGCCAGCGGGGTCTACGAGCAGTACTTC. The chain couples TRBV2 to TRBJ2-7; D gene unclear. Germline values: CDR1 SNHLY, CDR2 FYNNEI. This CDR3 comprises 10 residues. Deletions cut 8 bases from V and 3 bases from J, with 5 bases between.